The 8 T cell receptor beta chains presented below share a single source sample, sequenced in a study of identical twins. TCRdb re-called the 5' RACE reads with MiXCR, one entry per CDR3 protein. The data show hundreds of thousands of distinct CDR3 sequences, over 8.5% seen once. The same data also contributed to another study, on yellow fever vaccine responses in identical twins.

Sequenced: PBMCs. Source of these receptors: a woman aged 18-29 years in good health.

This clonotype appeared a few times. This rearrangement joins TRBV7-2 to TRBJ2-7, with 8 bases fitting TRBD2. The CDR3 runs to 14 residues. The V segment lost 5 bases and the J segment 2 bases; nucleotides outside the gene matches: 5. Germline V gene sequence: CDR1 SGHTA, CDR2 FQGNSA. The CDR3 protein is CASSPAGDTYEQYF. The CDR3 DNA reads as TGTGCCAGCAGCCCAGCGGGAGATACCTACGAGCAGTACTTC.

The chain carries TRBV14 and TRBJ2-1; TRBD2 aligns across 9 bases. The V and J ends lost 0 bases and 0 bases, in that order; junction bases with no gene match: 6. The CDR3 contains 18 residues. Germline CDR1 is SGHDN and CDR2 is FVKESK. The CDR3 region is CASSQEALAGSSYNEQFF. CDR3 sequence (DNA): TGTGCCAGCAGCCAAGAAGCGCTAGCGGGGAGCTCCTACAATGAGCAGTTCTTC.

V usage is TRBV2 and J usage is TRBJ2-7, with 8 bases lining up with TRBD2. J gave up 1 base and V 7 bases, and 3 bases lay outside the gene matches. Looked up from germline, CDR1 is SNHLY and CDR2 is FYNNEI. This CDR3 is 13 amino acids long. CDR3 loop: CASIGRASYEQYF. Written as DNA, the CDR3 is TGTGCCAGCATCGGGAGGGCATCCTACGAGCAGTACTTC.

The J gene is TRBJ2-1, the V gene TRBV10-3, with 7 bases that match TRBD2. V shed 8 bases, J shed 5 bases, and the junction held 6 bases outside the gene matches. The germline CDR1 and CDR2 sequences are ENHRY and SYGVKD. The CDR3 is 13 amino acids. The chain's CDR3 is CAIGREHDNEQFF. Here the CDR3 DNA reads TGTGCCATCGGGAGGGAGCACGACAATGAGCAGTTCTTC.

This clonotype was seen more than once but under ten times. CDR3 amino acids: CASSVEKAGGGNTIYF. The CDR3, as DNA: TGTGCCAGCAGCGTAGAGAAAGCGGGGGGTGGAAACACCATATATTTT. The chain is built from TRBV9 and TRBJ1-3; tentative D call: TRBD1 (5 bases). The length of the CDR3 is 16 residues. Germline lookup yields CDR1 SGDLS and CDR2 YYNGEE. Trimming shortened V by 0 bases and J by 3 bases, and 13 bases separated the two germline ends.

The rearrangement uses TRBV2 and TRBJ2-7; D ambiguous. CDR1 is SNHLY and CDR2 is FYNNEI in the germline V gene. V dropped 6 bases and J dropped 4 bases, with 13 bases sitting between them. The CDR3 runs 13 residues. The DNA for the CDR3 is TGTGCCAGCAGCCGACTCTTGCTGTACGAGCAGTACTTC. Protein: CASSRLLLYEQYF.

The table lists this clonotype with a few counts. The chain employs TRBV4-1 and TRBJ2-3, with TRBD2 identical over 9 bases. After removal of 2 bases from V and 3 bases from J, the junction contained 9 bases not matched to a gene. Per germline, CDR1 MGHRA and CDR2 YSYEKL. The CDR3 totals 17 residues. CDR3 DNA: TGCGCCAGCAGCCAATCAATTTTGCGGGAGGGAACAGATACGCAGTATTTT. This encodes CASSQSILREGTDTQYF.

This clonotype was counted between two and nine times. Because the CDR3's place on the DNA is in doubt, the DNA is left out and the CDR3 is given as listed by TCRdb. J is TRBJ1-4 and V is TRBV7-2; the D call of TRBD1 is as the table states it, not checked on the DNA. The CDR3 numbers 17 amino acids, ends counted. CDR1 and CDR2 from the germline V gene are SGHTA and FQGNSA. CDR3 in amino acids: CASSFGAGTGHNEKLFF.